This TCR beta chain derives from a study of control samples from healthy donors and cancer patients. Clones were sequenced by immunoSEQ multiplex PCR, and TCRdb holds only the in-frame ones, with some missing. The repertoire holds about 110,000 clones, about 89% seen once, with 17% in the top ten. The receptor comes from a woman between 45 and 65 years old in good health. Input material: blood.

The CDR3 protein is CSAWGETSGRLDTDTQYF. DNA of the CDR3: TGCAGCGCGTGGGGGGAGACTAGCGGGAGGTTAGACACAGATACGCAGTATTTT. The V gene is TRBV29-1, the J gene TRBJ2-3; the match to TRBD2 covers 13 bases. Trimming cost V 7 bases and J 2 bases; bases outside gene matches: 15. There are 18 residues in the CDR3. In germline, CDR1 is SQVTM, CDR2 ANQGSEA.